The entry below gives a single T cell receptor (beta chain) sequence along with its context. The antigen is unknown. This sample was taken from a study of T-cell memory formation after mild COVID-19. Overall study: TCR clusters largely stayed donor specific. Points from the study as a whole: Whether second-wave clones peaking at day 37 were SARS-CoV-2 specific went unconfirmed. Clones that contracted from day 15 to 85 had balanced CD4/CD8; later expanders were CD4+ biased. The study found contracting CD4+ clones mainly in CM and EM and contracting CD8+ clones in EMRA.

Germline loops: CDR1 DFQATT, CDR2 SNEGSKA (reference sequence). V shed 4 bases and J shed 3 bases, with 9 bases lying between them. CDR3 length equals 13 residues. TCRdb called the 5' RACE reads again in MiXCR, with one record for every CDR3 protein. The repertoire holds 350,000 to 500,000 distinct CDR3 sequences, with under 25% as singletons. The V call is TRBV20-1, the J call TRBJ2-2; D may be TRBD2 (5 bases). The receptor was isolated from an adult woman who had mild COVID-19 (a few samples of this study predate the infection). Cell type and time point are not known. The specimen was PBMCs or a T cell subset sorted from them (not recorded which). The CDR3 nucleotides read TGCAGTGCTACGAGGGATTACACCGGGGAGCTGTTTTTT. It specifies CSATRDYTGELFF.